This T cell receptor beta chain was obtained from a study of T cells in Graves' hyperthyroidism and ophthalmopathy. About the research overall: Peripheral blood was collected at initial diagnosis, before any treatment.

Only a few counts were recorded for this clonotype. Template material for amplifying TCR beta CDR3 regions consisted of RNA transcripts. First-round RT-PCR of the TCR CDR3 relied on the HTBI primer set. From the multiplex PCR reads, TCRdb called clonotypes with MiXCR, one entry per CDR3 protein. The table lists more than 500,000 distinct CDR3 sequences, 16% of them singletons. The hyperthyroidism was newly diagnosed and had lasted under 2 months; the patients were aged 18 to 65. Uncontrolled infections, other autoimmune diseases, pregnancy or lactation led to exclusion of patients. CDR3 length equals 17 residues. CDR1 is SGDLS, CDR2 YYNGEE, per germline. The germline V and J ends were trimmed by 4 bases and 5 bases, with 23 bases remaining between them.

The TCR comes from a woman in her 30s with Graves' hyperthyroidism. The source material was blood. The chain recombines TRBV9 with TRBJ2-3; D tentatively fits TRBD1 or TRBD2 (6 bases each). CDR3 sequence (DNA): TGTGCCAGCAGCATCCCCATGGGGGGCGCCCCTAGAGATACGCAGTATTTT. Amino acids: CASSIPMGGAPRDTQYF.